Following are 8 T cell receptor beta chains from one sample sequenced in a study of early T cells in non-severe SARS-CoV-2 infection (dated by TCRdb to about 2021). The library was built by means of 5' RACE. Sequencing relied on a NextSeq 500. Using fastp trimming at Q25 and MiXCR clonotype assembly, TCRdb reanalyzed the public sequencing data and kept in-frame beta chains. Rows with a matching CDR3 protein are joined into one entry that keeps the most common DNA and genes. This sample has around 33,000 distinct CDR3 sequences in its table, and 5% to 6.5% of those were observed once. Clones ranked in the top ten supply about 8% of the sample. The source material was whole blood. These receptors came from an adult who was a healthcare worker with PCR-confirmed SARS-CoV-2 infection or an uninfected control (not recorded which).

This clonotype was counted at least ten times. V usage is TRBV5-1 and J usage is TRBJ2-1; no reliable D call. Deletions cut 5 bases from V and 14 bases from J, with 11 bases between. From germline, CDR1 is SGHRS and CDR2 YFSETQ. The CDR3 loop spans 10 amino acids. The chain's CDR3 is CASRAWEKFF. CDR3 DNA sequence: TGCGCCAGCAGAGCCTGGGAAAAGTTCTTC. Using reference TRBV5-1 and TRBJ2-1 for the parts outside the CDR3, the full variable domain is KAGVTQTPRYLIKTRGQQVTLSCSPISGHRSVSWYQQTPGQGLQFLFEYFSETQRNKGNFPGRFSGRQFSNSRSEMNVSTLELGDSALYLCASRAWEKFFGPGTRLTVL.

The V call is TRBV5-4, the J call TRBJ1-1; TRBD1 agrees at 7 bases. Germline loops: CDR1 SGHNT, CDR2 YYREEE (reference sequence). V was clipped by 3 bases and J by 11 bases; unmatched bases: 13. This CDR3 has 14 amino acids. CDR3 bases: TGTGCCAGCAGCTCCCGGGACAGAGTTCCCCGGGCTTTCTTT. Amino acids: CASSSRDRVPRAFF.

This clonotype has a count of ten or more. The chain uses TRBV10-3 and TRBJ2-5; 10 positions match TRBD2. The V gene's germline CDR1 is ENHRY and CDR2 SYGVKD. This CDR3 region has 16 residues. The J segment lost 2 bases and the V segment lost 1 base, leaving 4 bases of the junction unmatched. CDR3 coding DNA: TGTGCCATCAGTGAGTTGTCTAGCGGGGGTCAAGAGACCCAGTACTTC. Protein: CAISELSSGGQETQYF.

This clonotype was recorded many times. J is TRBJ1-1 and V is TRBV7-2; the D gene is possibly TRBD1 (5 bases). Germline CDR1 is SGHTA and CDR2 is FQGNSA. The V end lost 3 bases, the J end lost 0 bases, and 17 bases lay between the germline ends. The CDR3 runs to 17 residues. The DNA for the CDR3 is TGTGCCAGCAGCTTGCCCCCTTCCCAGGGTATGAACACTGAAGCTTTCTTT. This codes for CASSLPPSQGMNTEAFF.

This clonotype was recorded many times. As DNA, the CDR3 is TGCAGTGCTAGTGGTCTAAGCCGGGACAGGGGTTTCAATGAGCAGTTCTTC. This encodes CSASGLSRDRGFNEQFF. The J gene is TRBJ2-1, the V gene TRBV20-1; 10 bases agree with TRBD1. The germline V gene has CDR1 DFQATT and CDR2 SNEGSKA (reference sequence). The CDR3 covers 17 residues. With V trimmed by 3 bases and J by 6 bases, 14 bases remained unmatched.

This clonotype has at least ten counts. This chain uses TRBV7-3 with TRBJ2-1, with no clear D. The ends were cut back, 5 bases at V and 0 bases at J, with 14 bases in the middle. The CDR3 contains 16 residues. Germline values: CDR1 SGHTA, CDR2 FQGTGA. CDR3 bases: TGTGCCAGCAGCCCCCATGGCTCAAGCTCCTACAATGAGCAGTTCTTC. Amino acid sequence: CASSPHGSSSYNEQFF.

This chain connects TRBV27 to TRBJ2-2; 10 bases fit TRBD2. V was pared by 6 bases and J by 2 bases, with 6 bases of the junction left unmatched. The CDR3 covers 16 residues. Germline lookup yields CDR1 MNHEY and CDR2 SMNVEV (reference sequence). In DNA form, the CDR3 reads TGTGCCAGCAGCGGGCTAGCGGGAGTTAACACCGGGGAGCTGTTTTTT. Its protein is CASSGLAGVNTGELFF.

The sample holds many counts of this clonotype. This rearrangement joins TRBV4-2 to TRBJ2-3, with D possibly being TRBD2 (7 bases). With 0 bases removed from V and 1 base from J, the gap between germline ends came to 11 bases. CDR1 and CDR2 (germline): LGHNA, YNFKEQ. The CDR3 is 16 residues long. The CDR3 bases are TGTGCCAGCAGCCAAGAAAGGGGGGGCGGCACAGATACGCAGTATTTT. Its translation is CASSQERGGGTDTQYF.